The sample holds a few counts of the clone carrying this T cell receptor (beta chain). Antigen unknown. These data are taken from a study of radiotherapy plus CTLA-4 blockade in lung cancer. Broader study findings: Some TCR clones had been derived from tumors. These clones expanded in peripheral blood after radiotherapy plus ipilimumab.

TCRdb's table, derived via immunoSEQ multiplex PCR, lists solely in-frame clones and lacks some. The table records about 28,000 clones, roughly four fifths of them present only once. This CDR3 is built from 13 residues. Per germline, CDR1 SGHVS and CDR2 FQNEAQ. The V end was cut by 4 bases, the J end by 6 bases, with 7 bases between. This specimen consisted of peripheral blood, obtained from a patient treated with radiotherapy plus ipilimumab. The chain is built from TRBV7-8 and TRBJ1-6; no clear D gene. This clonotype was sampled from a human donor with non-small cell lung cancer who had stable disease on radiotherapy plus ipilimumab. The CDR3, as DNA: TGTGCCAGCAGCTCCGGGAGTAATTCACCCCTCCACTTT. Protein product: CASSSGSNSPLHF.